This T cell receptor beta chain was captured in a study of T cell responses to AZD1222 COVID-19 vaccine. Study summary: Second-dose groups at about 4 or about 12 weeks were pooled. Regarding the study as a whole: Vaccine-associated CD4 TCRs spanned spike, dominant at 160-218 and 743-854. It should be noted that donors were predominantly white British and more often female, and clonal diversity was possibly underestimated.

The repertoire was sequenced with immunoSEQ multiplex PCR; TCRdb's copy has only in-frame clones and lacks some. Of fewer than 200,000 clones listed, roughly 92% are singletons. In regard to this clone: The antigen remains undetermined.

The CDR3 loop spans 14 amino acids. Trimming at V came to 9 bases and at J to 2 bases, leaving 8 bases not matched to a gene. From germline, CDR1 is LNHDA and CDR2 SQIVND (reference sequence). The sequenced sample was peripheral blood, obtained on day 0 of AZD1222 vaccination. The rearrangement uses TRBV19 and TRBJ1-2; TRBD1 matches 8 bases. The TCR comes from an adult in good health. The CDR3 reads CASIDRGRNYGYTF. For the CDR3, the DNA is TGTGCCAGCATTGACAGGGGACGAAACTATGGCTACACCTTC.